These 8 T cell receptor beta chains originate from one sample sequenced in a study of T cells in Graves' hyperthyroidism and ophthalmopathy. Authors of the study amplified TCR beta CDR3 regions from RNA transcripts. The HTBI primer set drove a first-round RT-PCR of the TCR CDR3. TCRdb recomputed calls from the multiplex PCR reads with MiXCR, one row per CDR3 protein. The table includes under 550,000 distinct CDR3 sequences, roughly 13% detected once. Input material: blood. These receptors were obtained from a woman aged 18 to 35 with Graves' hyperthyroidism.

This clonotype was observed at least ten times. The rearrangement uses TRBV11-1 and TRBJ2-3; 13 nucleotides match TRBD2. J was trimmed by 8 bases and V by 5 bases; bases with no gene match: 10. Germline assignment: CDR1 SGHAT and CDR2 FQDESV (reference sequence). This CDR3 comprises 16 residues. CDR3 sequence reads: CASSRGLAGAFGTQYF. The CDR3 coding sequence is TGTGCCAGCAGCCGCGGACTAGCGGGAGCTTTTGGTACGCAGTATTTT.

This clonotype was recorded at least ten times. The chain has TRBV12-3 or TRBV12-4 and TRBJ1-5, with 9 bases aligning to TRBD1. The ends lost 6 bases at V and 5 bases at J; junction bases unmatched: 8. The CDR3 is 15 amino acids. CDR3 nucleotides: TGTGCCAGCAGCCCCGGGACAGGGCAACATCAGCCCCAGCATTTT. This sequence encodes CASSPGTGQHQPQHF.

This clonotype has ten or more counts. This chain connects TRBV6-1 to TRBJ2-7; D not resolved. There are 14 residues in the CDR3. Germline-derived CDR1 and CDR2 are MNHNS and SASEGT. Trimming left V 4 bases short and J 2 bases short, with 12 bases between. The CDR3 loop is CASSARTVTYEQYF. DNA for the CDR3: TGTGCCAGCAGTGCCCGGACGGTAACCTACGAGCAGTACTTC.

This clonotype has a count of ten or more. This chain uses TRBV20-1 with TRBJ2-5; weak D call: TRBD2 (5 bases). The germline CDR1 and CDR2 sequences are DFQATT and SNEGSKA (reference sequence). This CDR3 is built from 14 residues. The ends were cut back, 0 bases at V and 7 bases at J, with 15 bases in the middle. The CDR3 DNA reads TGCAGTGCTAGAGATTTGGGAGCGACGGGGACCCAGTACTTC. Translation: CSARDLGATGTQYF.

This clonotype was found many times. The J gene is TRBJ2-1, the V gene TRBV7-2; TRBD2 matches 14 bases. The V segment lost 1 base and the J segment 4 bases; nucleotides outside the gene matches: 0. CDR1 SGHTA and CDR2 FQGNSA come from the germline V gene. This CDR3 is built from 16 residues. CDR3 nucleotides: TGTGCCAGCAGCTTAGGGACTAGCGGGAGGTACAATGAGCAGTTCTTC. Its protein is CASSLGTSGRYNEQFF.

This clonotype was detected a few times. The chain joins TRBV4-3 to TRBJ1-2; D is perhaps TRBD1 (5 bases). The CDR3 covers 13 residues. Germline CDR1 and CDR2: LGHNA and YSLEER. V gave up 2 bases and J gave up 8 bases, with 12 bases separating them. In nucleotides, the CDR3 is TGCGCCAGCAGCCAATTTCAGGGCTTAGGCTACACCTTC. It codes for CASSQFQGLGYTF.

The chain joins TRBV15 to TRBJ2-5, with D tentatively TRBD2 (6 bases). CDR1 is LNHNV, CDR2 YYDKDF, per germline (reference sequence). CDR3 length: 16 amino acids. The V end was cut by 5 bases, the J end by 5 bases, with 21 bases between. DNA of the CDR3: TGTGCCACCAGCGGTGGGGTGGGGGGACCCCGGGAGACCCAGTACTTC. Amino acids: CATSGGVGGPRETQYF. The whole variable domain, filled in from reference TRBV15 and TRBJ2-5, reads DAMVIQNPRYQVTQFGKPVTLSCSQTLNHNVMYWYQQKSSQAPKLLFHYYDKDFNNEADTPDNFQSRRPNTSFCFLDIRSPGLGDTAMYLCATSGGVGGPRETQYFGPGTRLLVL.

This clonotype was observed at least ten times. The rearrangement joins TRBV28 to TRBJ2-4, with 8 bases identical to TRBD1. The CDR3 spans 15 residues. CDR1 and CDR2 (germline): MDHEN, SYDVKM. The trim removed 4 bases at V and 8 bases at J, leaving 10 bases unmatched. The CDR3: CASSSQGDEVYIQYF. As DNA, the CDR3 is TGTGCCAGCAGTTCACAGGGGGACGAGGTTTACATTCAGTACTTC.